The present entry profiles one TCR beta chain with its context. Its antigen is not known. The sample belongs to a study of radiotherapy plus CTLA-4 blockade in lung cancer. Whole-study findings and limits: Response was reportedly best predicted by early blood T cell clone dynamics, with interferon-beta.

Data came from immunoSEQ multiplex PCR; TCRdb stores just in-frame clones and leaves some out. The data contain approximately 73,000 clones, over 75% of them singletons. Looked up from germline, CDR1 is SGHRS and CDR2 is YFSETQ. The V segment lost 0 bases and the J segment 0 bases; nucleotides outside the gene matches: 1. This CDR3 has 15 amino acids. This rearrangement joins TRBV5-1 to TRBJ2-3; 7 bases are a match to TRBD1. The clonotype comes from a human donor with non-small cell lung cancer that progressed on radiotherapy plus ipilimumab. The sequenced sample was peripheral blood, obtained from a patient treated with radiotherapy plus ipilimumab. CDR3 coding DNA: TGCGCCAGCAGCTTGGACAGGGGTAGCACAGATACGCAGTATTTT. It encodes CASSLDRGSTDTQYF.